One sample yielded the 2 T cell receptor beta chains listed below, sequenced in a study of blood T cells in healthy people across ages. A J-beta primer mix and a sample-barcoded 5' primer were used in a second PCR of roughly 6 to 12 cycles. In TCRdb, the 5' RACE reads were re-called with MiXCR into one record per CDR3 protein. This table has over a million distinct CDR3 sequences, around 40% appearing once. The sample comprised blood. These receptors were taken from a woman aged 18-35 years in good health.

This clonotype has more than one count but fewer than ten. V gene TRBV12-3 or TRBV12-4 combines with J gene TRBJ2-1; D not resolved. The CDR3 length is 17 residues. Trimming cost V 5 bases and J 0 bases, with 17 bases left between them. The CDR3 spells CASSPKTGRSSYNEQFF. CDR3 bases: TGTGCCAGCAGTCCCAAGACCGGTCGAAGCTCCTACAATGAGCAGTTCTTC.

This clonotype was seen only a few times. This rearrangement joins TRBV24-1 to TRBJ2-1, with D maybe TRBD1 (6 bases). The CDR3 has 15 amino acids. The germline V gene has CDR1 KGHDR and CDR2 SFDVKD. The V gene lost 10 bases and the J gene lost 2 bases, with 17 bases spanning the gap. DNA of the CDR3: TGTGCCACTAGCGACGGGACACCAGCCTACAATGAGCAGTTCTTC. Its protein product is CATSDGTPAYNEQFF.